This T cell receptor (beta chain) stems from a study of technical replicates of blood from a few donors. This table comes from immunoSEQ multiplex PCR, and its TCRdb copy is limited to in-frame clones, with some not included. The profile shows tens of thousands of clones, approximately 95% of them singletons. This CDR3 has 14 amino acids. The germline CDR1 and CDR2 sequences are LGHNA and YSLEER. Trimming took off 2 bases at V and 0 bases at J, with 7 bases between the two ends. This receptor was obtained from a human donor in good health. This chain joins TRBV4-3 and TRBJ1-1, with D possibly TRBD1 on 5 matching bases. Sequenced input: T cells isolated from PBMCs. The CDR3 reads CASSQQGLNTEAFF. The CDR3 DNA reads as TGCGCCAGCAGCCAACAGGGTTTGAACACTGAAGCTTTCTTT.